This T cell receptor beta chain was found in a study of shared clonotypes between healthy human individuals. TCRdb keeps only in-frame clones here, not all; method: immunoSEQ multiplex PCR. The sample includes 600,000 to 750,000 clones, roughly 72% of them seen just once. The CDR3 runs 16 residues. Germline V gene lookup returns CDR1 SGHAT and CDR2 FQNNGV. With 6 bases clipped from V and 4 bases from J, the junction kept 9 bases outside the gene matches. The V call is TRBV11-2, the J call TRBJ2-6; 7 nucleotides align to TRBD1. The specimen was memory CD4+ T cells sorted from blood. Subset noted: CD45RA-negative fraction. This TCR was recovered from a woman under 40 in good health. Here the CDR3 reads CASREGAVSGANVLTF. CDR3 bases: TGTGCCAGCAGAGAGGGGGCAGTATCCGGGGCCAACGTCCTGACTTTC.